This T cell receptor (beta chain) comes out of a study of blood T cell dynamics during melanoma immunotherapy. Study-wide findings and caveats: At W3, later disease-control patients showed bifurcated PBMC repertoire changes, unlike progressors.

The time point: pre-treatment baseline. A fixed DNA input of 350 ng was used per bulk PBMC sample. The protocol was immunoSEQ multiplex PCR, while the TCRdb copy is restricted to in-frame clones and leaves out a portion. The sample contains over 15,000 clones, roughly four fifths of which appear only once. As to this clone: Its target is unknown.

The length of the CDR3 is 16 residues. The germline CDR1 and CDR2 sequences are SGHTA and FQGNSA. Trimming left V 1 base short and J 8 bases short, with 18 bases between. V usage is TRBV7-2 and J usage is TRBJ2-1; D may be TRBD2 (5 bases). The receptor was derived from a human donor with melanoma. Sequenced here: blood, sampled from a patient treated with checkpoint blockade. The CDR3 sequence is CASSLVLGLRSDEQFF. The CDR3 bases are TGTGCCAGCAGCTTAGTCCTCGGACTTCGGTCCGATGAGCAGTTCTTC.